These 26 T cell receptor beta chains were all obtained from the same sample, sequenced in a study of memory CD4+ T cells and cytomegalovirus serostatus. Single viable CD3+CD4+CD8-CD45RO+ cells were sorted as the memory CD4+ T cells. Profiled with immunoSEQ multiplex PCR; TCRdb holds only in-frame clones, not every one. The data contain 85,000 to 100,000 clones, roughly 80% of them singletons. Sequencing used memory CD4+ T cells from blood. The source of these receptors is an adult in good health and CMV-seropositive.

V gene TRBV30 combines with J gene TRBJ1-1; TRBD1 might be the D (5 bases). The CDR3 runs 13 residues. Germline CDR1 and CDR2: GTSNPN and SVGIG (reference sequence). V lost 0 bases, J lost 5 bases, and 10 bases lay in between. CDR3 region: CAWSVNWGTEAFF. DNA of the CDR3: TGTGCCTGGAGTGTTAATTGGGGGACTGAAGCTTTCTTT.

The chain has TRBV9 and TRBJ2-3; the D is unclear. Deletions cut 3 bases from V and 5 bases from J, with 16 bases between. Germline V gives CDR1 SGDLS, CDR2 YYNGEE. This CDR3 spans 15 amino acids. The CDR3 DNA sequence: TGTGCCAGCAGCGCATACATATCGGGCCGAGATACGCAGTATTTT. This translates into CASSAYISGRDTQYF.

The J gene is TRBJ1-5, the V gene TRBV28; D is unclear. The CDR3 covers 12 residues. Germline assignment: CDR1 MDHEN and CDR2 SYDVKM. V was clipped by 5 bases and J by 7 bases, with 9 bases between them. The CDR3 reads CASSQREQPQHF. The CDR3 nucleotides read TGTGCCAGCAGTCAAAGAGAACAGCCCCAGCATTTT.

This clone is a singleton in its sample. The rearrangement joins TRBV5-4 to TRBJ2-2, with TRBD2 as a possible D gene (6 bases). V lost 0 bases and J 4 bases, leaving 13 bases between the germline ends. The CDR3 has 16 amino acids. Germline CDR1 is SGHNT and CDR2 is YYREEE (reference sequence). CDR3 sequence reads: CASSLVGRAGTGELFF. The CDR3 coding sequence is TGTGCCAGCAGCTTGGTTGGTCGAGCGGGCACCGGGGAGCTGTTTTTT. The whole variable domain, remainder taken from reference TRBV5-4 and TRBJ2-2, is ETGVTQSPTHLIKTRGQQVTLRCSSQSGHNTVSWYQQALGQGPQFIFQYYREEENGRGNFPPRFSGLQFPNYSSELNVNALELDDSALYLCASSLVGRAGTGELFFGEGSRLTVL.

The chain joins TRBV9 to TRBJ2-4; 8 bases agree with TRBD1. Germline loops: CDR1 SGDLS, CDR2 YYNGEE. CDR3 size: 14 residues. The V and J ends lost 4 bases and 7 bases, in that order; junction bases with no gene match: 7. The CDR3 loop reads CASSPSWDRNIQYF. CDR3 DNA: TGTGCCAGCAGCCCCAGCTGGGACAGGAACATTCAGTACTTC. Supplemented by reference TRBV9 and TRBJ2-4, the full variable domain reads DSGVTQTPKHLITATGQRVTLRCSPRSGDLSVYWYQQSLDQGLQFLIQYYNGEERAKGNILERFSAQQFPDLHSELNLSSLELGDSALYFCASSPSWDRNIQYFGAGTRLSVL.

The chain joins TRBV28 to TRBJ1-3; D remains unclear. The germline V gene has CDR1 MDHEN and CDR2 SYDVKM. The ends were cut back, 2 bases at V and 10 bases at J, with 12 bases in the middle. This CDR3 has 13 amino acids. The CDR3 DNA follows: TGTGCCAGCAGTTTAACACAAGTTGGGACCATATATTTT. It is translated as CASSLTQVGTIYF.

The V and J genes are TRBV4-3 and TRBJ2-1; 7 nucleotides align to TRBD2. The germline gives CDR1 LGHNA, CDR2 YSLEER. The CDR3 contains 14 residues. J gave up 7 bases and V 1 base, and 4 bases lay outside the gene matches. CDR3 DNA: TGCGCCAGCAGCCAAGGACTAGCCCCGAATGAGCAGTTCTTC. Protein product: CASSQGLAPNEQFF.

CDR3 coding DNA: TGTGCCAGCAGCTCTAGCGGGAGGGCCACCGGGGAGCTGTTTTTT. Translation gives CASSSSGRATGELFF. The chain carries TRBV7-8 and TRBJ2-2, with 12 bases lining up with TRBD2. The CDR3 has 15 residues. The junction had 1 base not matched to a gene; V was cut back by 4 bases and J by 4 bases. The germline V gene encodes CDR1 SGHVS and CDR2 FQNEAQ.

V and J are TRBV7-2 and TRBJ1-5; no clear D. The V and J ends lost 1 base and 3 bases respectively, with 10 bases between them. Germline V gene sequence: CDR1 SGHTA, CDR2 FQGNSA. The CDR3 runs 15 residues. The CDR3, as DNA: TGTGCCAGCAGCTTAGGATTTGGGGACAATCAGCCCCAGCATTTT. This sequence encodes CASSLGFGDNQPQHF.

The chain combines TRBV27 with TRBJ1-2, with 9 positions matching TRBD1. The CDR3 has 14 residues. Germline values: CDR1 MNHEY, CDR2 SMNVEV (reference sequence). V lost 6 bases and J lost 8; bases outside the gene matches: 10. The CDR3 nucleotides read TGTGCCAGCAGGCCAACAGGGGGCCCCGCCGGCTACACCTTC. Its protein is CASRPTGGPAGYTF.

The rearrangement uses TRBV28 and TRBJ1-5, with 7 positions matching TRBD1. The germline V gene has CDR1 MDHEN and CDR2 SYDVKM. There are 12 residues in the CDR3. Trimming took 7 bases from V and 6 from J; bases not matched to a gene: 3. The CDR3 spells CASNQGGQPQHF. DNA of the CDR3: TGTGCCAGCAACCAGGGGGGTCAGCCCCAGCATTTT.

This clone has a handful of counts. The CDR3 region has the DNA TGTGCCAGCTCACGGACAGGGGGCACCTACAATGAGCAGTTCTTC. Amino acids: CASSRTGGTYNEQFF. The gene calls are TRBV18 and TRBJ2-1; 11 bases are a match to TRBD1. After removal of 4 bases from V and 2 bases from J, the junction contained 1 base not matched to a gene. This CDR3 contains 15 residues. In germline, CDR1 is KGHSH, CDR2 LQKENI.

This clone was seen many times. The CDR3 bases are TGTGCCAGCAGCCTGGGGGGCCCTGAAGCTTTCTTT. Translating it yields CASSLGGPEAFF. The rearrangement joins TRBV7-2 to TRBJ1-1, with D perhaps TRBD1 (6 bases). CDR1 and CDR2 (germline): SGHTA, FQGNSA. V was clipped by 5 bases and J by 6 bases, with 10 bases between them. The CDR3 contains 12 residues.

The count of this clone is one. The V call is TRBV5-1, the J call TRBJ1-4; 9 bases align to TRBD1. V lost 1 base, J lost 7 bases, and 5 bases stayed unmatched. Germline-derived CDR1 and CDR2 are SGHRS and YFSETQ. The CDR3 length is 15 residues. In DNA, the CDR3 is TGCGCCAGCAGCTTGACAGGGGGCTATATTGAAAAACTGTTTTTT. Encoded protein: CASSLTGGYIEKLFF.

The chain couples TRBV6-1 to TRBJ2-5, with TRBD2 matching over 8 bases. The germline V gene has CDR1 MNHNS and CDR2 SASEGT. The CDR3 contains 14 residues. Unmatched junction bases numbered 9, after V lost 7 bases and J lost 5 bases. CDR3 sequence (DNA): TGTGCCAGCACCCTTAGCGGGAAGGGTGAGACCCAGTACTTC. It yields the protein CASTLSGKGETQYF.

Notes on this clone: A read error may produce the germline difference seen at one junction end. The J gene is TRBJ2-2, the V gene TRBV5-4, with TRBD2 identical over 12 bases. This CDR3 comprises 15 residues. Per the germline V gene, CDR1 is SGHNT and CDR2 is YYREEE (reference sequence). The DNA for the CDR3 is TGTGCCAGCACCTTGACTAGCGGGAGCACCGGGGAGCTGTTTTTT. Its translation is CASTLTSGSTGELFF.

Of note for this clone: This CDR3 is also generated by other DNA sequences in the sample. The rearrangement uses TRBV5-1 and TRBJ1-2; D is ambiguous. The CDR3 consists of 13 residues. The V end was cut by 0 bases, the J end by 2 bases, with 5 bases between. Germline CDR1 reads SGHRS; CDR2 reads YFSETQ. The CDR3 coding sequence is TGCGCCAGCAGCTTGGGCCCCAACTATGGCTACACCTTC. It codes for CASSLGPNYGYTF.

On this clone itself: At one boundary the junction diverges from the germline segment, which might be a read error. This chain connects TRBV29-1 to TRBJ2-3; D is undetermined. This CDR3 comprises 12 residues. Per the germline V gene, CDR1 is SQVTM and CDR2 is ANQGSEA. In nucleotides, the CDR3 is TGCAGCGTAGAAGATAGCACAGATACGCAGTATTTT. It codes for CSVEDSTDTQYF.

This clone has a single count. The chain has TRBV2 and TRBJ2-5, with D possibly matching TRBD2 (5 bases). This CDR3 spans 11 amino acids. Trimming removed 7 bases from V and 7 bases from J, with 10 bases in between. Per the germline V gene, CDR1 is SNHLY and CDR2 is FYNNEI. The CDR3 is CASTPEGTQYF. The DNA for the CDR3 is TGTGCCAGCACCCCTGAGGGGACCCAGTACTTC. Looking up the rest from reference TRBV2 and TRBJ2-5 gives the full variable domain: EPEVTQTPSHQVTQMGQEVILRCVPISNHLYFYWYRQILGQKVEFLVSFYNNEISEKSEIFDDQFSVERPDGSNFTLKIRSTKLEDSAMYFCASTPEGTQYFGPGTRLLVL.

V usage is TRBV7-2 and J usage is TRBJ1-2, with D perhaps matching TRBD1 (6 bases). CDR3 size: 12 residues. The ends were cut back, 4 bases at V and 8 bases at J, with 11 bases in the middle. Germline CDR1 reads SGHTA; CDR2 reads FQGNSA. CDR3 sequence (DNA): TGTGCCAGCAGCTCCGACAGGTTGGGCTACACCTTC. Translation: CASSSDRLGYTF.

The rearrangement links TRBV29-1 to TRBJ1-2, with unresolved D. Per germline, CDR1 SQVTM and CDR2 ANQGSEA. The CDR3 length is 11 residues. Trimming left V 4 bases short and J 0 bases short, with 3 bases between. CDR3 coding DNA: TGCAGCGTTGCTTCTAACTATGGCTACACCTTC. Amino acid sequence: CSVASNYGYTF.

CDR3 bases: TGCGCCAGCAGCTTGGCCGTCGGGGAGTCGGGCAATGAGCAGTTCTTC. Protein product: CASSLAVGESGNEQFF. The chain is built from TRBV5-1 and TRBJ2-1, with D possibly matching TRBD2 (5 bases). V gave up 0 bases and J gave up 6 bases, with 16 bases separating them. From germline, CDR1 is SGHRS and CDR2 YFSETQ. The CDR3 extends over 16 amino acids.

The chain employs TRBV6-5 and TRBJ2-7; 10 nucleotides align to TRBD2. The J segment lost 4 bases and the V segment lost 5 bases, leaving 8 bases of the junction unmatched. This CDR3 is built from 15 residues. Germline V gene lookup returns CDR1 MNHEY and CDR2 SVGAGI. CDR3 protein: CASSLFGTSVYEQYF. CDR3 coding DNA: TGTGCCAGCAGTCTGTTCGGGACTAGCGTGTACGAGCAGTACTTC.

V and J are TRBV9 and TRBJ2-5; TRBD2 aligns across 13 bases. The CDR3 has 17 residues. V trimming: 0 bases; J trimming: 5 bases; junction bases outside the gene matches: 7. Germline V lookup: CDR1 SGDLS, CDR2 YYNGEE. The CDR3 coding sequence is TGTGCCAGCAGCGTAGGGGAACTAGCGGGAGGGTGGGAGACCCAGTACTTC. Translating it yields CASSVGELAGGWETQYF.

CDR3: CASSGAGERNQPQHF. CDR3 bases: TGTGCCAGCAGTGGAGCGGGGGAGAGAAATCAGCCCCAGCATTTT. V gene TRBV28 combines with J gene TRBJ1-5; tentatively, D is TRBD1 (5 bases). The CDR3 runs 15 residues. Trimming removed 5 bases from V and 4 bases from J, with 15 bases in between. The germline V gene encodes CDR1 MDHEN and CDR2 SYDVKM. The full variable domain, in which reference TRBV28 and TRBJ1-5 provide the parts outside the CDR3, is DVKVTQSSRYLVKRTGEKVFLECVQDMDHENMFWYRQDPGLGLRLIYFSYDVKMKEKGDIPEGYSVSREKKERFSLILESASTNQTSMYLCASSGAGERNQPQHFGDGTRLSIL.

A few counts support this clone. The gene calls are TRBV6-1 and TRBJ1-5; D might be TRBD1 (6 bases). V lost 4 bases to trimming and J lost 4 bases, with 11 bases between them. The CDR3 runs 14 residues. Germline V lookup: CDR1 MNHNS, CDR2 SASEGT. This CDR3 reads CASSAQGSNQPQHF. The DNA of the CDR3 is TGTGCCAGCAGTGCACAGGGATCGAATCAGCCCCAGCATTTT.